The 6 T cell receptor beta chains below were found in one sample sequenced in a study of T cell responses to AZD1222 COVID-19 vaccine. Using immunoSEQ multiplex PCR, the repertoire was profiled, and TCRdb retains in-frame clones only, with some absent. The sample contains 25,000 or so clones, over 75% of which appear only once. Material: peripheral blood, obtained 28 days after the second AZD1222 dose. These receptors were obtained from an adult who received the AZD1222 COVID-19 vaccine.

The chain uses TRBV5-1 and TRBJ2-3, with 7 bases lining up with TRBD2. Germline V gives CDR1 SGHRS, CDR2 YFSETQ. The junction had 6 bases not matched to a gene; V was cut back by 3 bases and J by 2 bases. The CDR3 sequence is 15 residues long. CDR3 sequence: CASSSEGLHTDTQYF. In DNA form, the CDR3 reads TGCGCCAGCAGCTCCGAGGGACTACACACAGATACGCAGTATTTT.

This clone was recorded once. The chain recombines TRBV6-1 with TRBJ2-7; 12 positions match TRBD2. After removal of 1 base from V and 3 bases from J, the junction contained 1 base not matched to a gene. The CDR3 length is 15 residues. The germline gives CDR1 MNHNS, CDR2 SASEGT. CDR3 coding DNA: TGTGCCAGCAGTGAAGGACTAGCGGGAGTCTACGAGCAGTACTTC. Residues: CASSEGLAGVYEQYF.

The rearrangement links TRBV7-3 to TRBJ2-7; D may be TRBD2 (5 bases). Trimming left V 3 bases short and J 1 base short, with 7 bases between. The germline V gene has CDR1 SGHTA and CDR2 FQGTGA. The CDR3 extends over 13 amino acids. CDR3 nucleotides: TGTGCCAGCAGCTTTGGGGAGTCCTACGAGCAGTACTTC. It codes for CASSFGESYEQYF.

The rearrangement links TRBV3-1 (or the pseudogene TRBV3-2) to TRBJ1-2; 9 bases line up with TRBD1. The CDR3 totals 14 residues. From germline, CDR1 is LGHDT and CDR2 YNNKEL (reference sequence). J lost 8 bases, V lost 4 bases, and 8 bases had no gene match. CDR3 nucleotide sequence: TGTGCCAGCAGCCTTCTGGGACAGGGCTTGGGCTACACCTTC. Translation gives CASSLLGQGLGYTF.

The V and J genes are TRBV4-2 and TRBJ1-4, with D unclear. V was pared by 3 bases and J by 4 bases, with 3 bases between. The CDR3 has 12 residues. In germline, CDR1 is LGHNA, CDR2 YNFKEQ. This chain's CDR3 is CASSQDNEKLFF. The CDR3, as DNA: TGTGCCAGCAGCCAGGATAATGAAAAACTGTTTTTT.

V gene TRBV7-9 combines with J gene TRBJ2-7; 9 bases fit TRBD1. The V gene's germline CDR1 is SEHNR and CDR2 FQNEAQ (reference sequence). This CDR3 comprises 15 residues. J was trimmed by 2 bases and V by 4 bases; bases with no gene match: 6. CDR3 DNA sequence: TGTGCCAGCAGCTCTTACAGGGGGCACCCCTACGAGCAGTACTTC. The encoded protein is CASSSYRGHPYEQYF.